The 4 T cell receptor beta chains in this list originate from one sample, sequenced in a study of regulatory T cells in long-lasting Graves disease. CDR3 regions were amplified by Arm-PCR using iRepertoire HTBI primers to build TCR beta libraries. TCRdb fed the multiplex PCR reads into MiXCR, producing one record per CDR3 protein. The sample shows roughly 560,000 distinct CDR3 sequences, 12% of them seen only once. The time point denotes: newly diagnosed GD, antithyroid drugs for less than 3 months. PBMCs provided the RNA from which the TCR library was made. These data were also reused for a study on T cells in Graves' hyperthyroidism and ophthalmopathy.

This sample comprised peripheral blood mononuclear cells (PBMCs), obtained at new diagnosis, from a patient treated with antithyroid drugs. These receptors all stem from a woman aged 25 to 39 with Graves disease.

This clonotype was picked up many times. The CDR3, as DNA: TGTGCCAGCAGCTCCTCGGGACAGGGGTCCGGGGAGCTGTTTTTT. Translating gives CASSSSGQGSGELFF. The chain links TRBV12-3 or TRBV12-4 to TRBJ2-2, with 10 bases identical to TRBD1. With 6 bases clipped from V and 6 bases from J, the junction kept 7 bases outside the gene matches. There are 15 residues in the CDR3.

This clonotype was observed a handful of times. V and J are TRBV5-6 and TRBJ1-6; D may be TRBD1 (5 bases). The V and J ends lost 4 bases and 9 bases respectively, with 11 bases between them. The germline CDR1 and CDR2 sequences are SGHDT and YYEEEE. This CDR3 comprises 13 residues. The DNA of the CDR3 is TGTGCCAGCAGCGACGGGACGACTTCACCCCTCCACTTT. This encodes CASSDGTTSPLHF.

This clonotype was found many times. The gene calls are TRBV20-1 and TRBJ2-1; D is ambiguous. CDR3 length equals 14 residues. Germline V gives CDR1 DFQATT, CDR2 SNEGSKA (reference sequence). Between the trimmed V and J ends, which lost 0 bases and 5 bases, there was a span of 11 bases. The CDR3 is CSARDGGYDNEQFF. Here the CDR3 DNA reads TGCAGTGCTAGAGACGGCGGCTACGACAATGAGCAGTTCTTC.

This clonotype was found many times. This chain connects TRBV6-5 to TRBJ1-3, with 9 bases lining up with TRBD1. The CDR3 sequence is 15 residues long. The trim removed 2 bases at V and 8 bases at J, leaving 7 bases unmatched. Germline CDR1 reads MNHEY; CDR2 reads SVGAGI. Here the CDR3 DNA reads TGTGCCAGCAGTTACACAGGACAGGGGAGGGACACCATATATTTT. It specifies CASSYTGQGRDTIYF.